This T cell receptor (beta chain) was recorded in a study of blood T cell repertoires in COVID-19. On the study more broadly: Sites across the United States, Italy and Spain contributed samples from acute and convalescent COVID-19. Sample material is recorded as cDNA or gDNA derived from T cells, B-cell-depleted T cells, or PBMCs.

This clone came up once. As handled by the study authors: Counts of nucleated cells, estimated from reference gene primer amplification, were obtained. TCRdb keeps only in-frame clones here, not all; method: immunoSEQ multiplex PCR. The V and J calls and clone size were taken over from that table, and D and trimming were inferred from the DNA. The sample includes just over 75,000 clones, around 83% of them seen just once. The clonotype originates from a man aged 45-65 years with acute or convalescent COVID-19. The sample comprised peripheral blood.

The CDR3 nucleotides are TGCGCCAGCAGAGAGATAGCGGGGTCGTACCAAGAGACCCAGTACTTC. Translation gives CASREIAGSYQETQYF. The J gene is TRBJ2-5, the V gene TRBV5-1; 8 nucleotides match TRBD2. Germline-derived CDR1 and CDR2 are SGHRS and YFSETQ. The CDR3 consists of 16 residues. Trimming cost V 5 bases and J 0 bases; bases outside gene matches: 9.